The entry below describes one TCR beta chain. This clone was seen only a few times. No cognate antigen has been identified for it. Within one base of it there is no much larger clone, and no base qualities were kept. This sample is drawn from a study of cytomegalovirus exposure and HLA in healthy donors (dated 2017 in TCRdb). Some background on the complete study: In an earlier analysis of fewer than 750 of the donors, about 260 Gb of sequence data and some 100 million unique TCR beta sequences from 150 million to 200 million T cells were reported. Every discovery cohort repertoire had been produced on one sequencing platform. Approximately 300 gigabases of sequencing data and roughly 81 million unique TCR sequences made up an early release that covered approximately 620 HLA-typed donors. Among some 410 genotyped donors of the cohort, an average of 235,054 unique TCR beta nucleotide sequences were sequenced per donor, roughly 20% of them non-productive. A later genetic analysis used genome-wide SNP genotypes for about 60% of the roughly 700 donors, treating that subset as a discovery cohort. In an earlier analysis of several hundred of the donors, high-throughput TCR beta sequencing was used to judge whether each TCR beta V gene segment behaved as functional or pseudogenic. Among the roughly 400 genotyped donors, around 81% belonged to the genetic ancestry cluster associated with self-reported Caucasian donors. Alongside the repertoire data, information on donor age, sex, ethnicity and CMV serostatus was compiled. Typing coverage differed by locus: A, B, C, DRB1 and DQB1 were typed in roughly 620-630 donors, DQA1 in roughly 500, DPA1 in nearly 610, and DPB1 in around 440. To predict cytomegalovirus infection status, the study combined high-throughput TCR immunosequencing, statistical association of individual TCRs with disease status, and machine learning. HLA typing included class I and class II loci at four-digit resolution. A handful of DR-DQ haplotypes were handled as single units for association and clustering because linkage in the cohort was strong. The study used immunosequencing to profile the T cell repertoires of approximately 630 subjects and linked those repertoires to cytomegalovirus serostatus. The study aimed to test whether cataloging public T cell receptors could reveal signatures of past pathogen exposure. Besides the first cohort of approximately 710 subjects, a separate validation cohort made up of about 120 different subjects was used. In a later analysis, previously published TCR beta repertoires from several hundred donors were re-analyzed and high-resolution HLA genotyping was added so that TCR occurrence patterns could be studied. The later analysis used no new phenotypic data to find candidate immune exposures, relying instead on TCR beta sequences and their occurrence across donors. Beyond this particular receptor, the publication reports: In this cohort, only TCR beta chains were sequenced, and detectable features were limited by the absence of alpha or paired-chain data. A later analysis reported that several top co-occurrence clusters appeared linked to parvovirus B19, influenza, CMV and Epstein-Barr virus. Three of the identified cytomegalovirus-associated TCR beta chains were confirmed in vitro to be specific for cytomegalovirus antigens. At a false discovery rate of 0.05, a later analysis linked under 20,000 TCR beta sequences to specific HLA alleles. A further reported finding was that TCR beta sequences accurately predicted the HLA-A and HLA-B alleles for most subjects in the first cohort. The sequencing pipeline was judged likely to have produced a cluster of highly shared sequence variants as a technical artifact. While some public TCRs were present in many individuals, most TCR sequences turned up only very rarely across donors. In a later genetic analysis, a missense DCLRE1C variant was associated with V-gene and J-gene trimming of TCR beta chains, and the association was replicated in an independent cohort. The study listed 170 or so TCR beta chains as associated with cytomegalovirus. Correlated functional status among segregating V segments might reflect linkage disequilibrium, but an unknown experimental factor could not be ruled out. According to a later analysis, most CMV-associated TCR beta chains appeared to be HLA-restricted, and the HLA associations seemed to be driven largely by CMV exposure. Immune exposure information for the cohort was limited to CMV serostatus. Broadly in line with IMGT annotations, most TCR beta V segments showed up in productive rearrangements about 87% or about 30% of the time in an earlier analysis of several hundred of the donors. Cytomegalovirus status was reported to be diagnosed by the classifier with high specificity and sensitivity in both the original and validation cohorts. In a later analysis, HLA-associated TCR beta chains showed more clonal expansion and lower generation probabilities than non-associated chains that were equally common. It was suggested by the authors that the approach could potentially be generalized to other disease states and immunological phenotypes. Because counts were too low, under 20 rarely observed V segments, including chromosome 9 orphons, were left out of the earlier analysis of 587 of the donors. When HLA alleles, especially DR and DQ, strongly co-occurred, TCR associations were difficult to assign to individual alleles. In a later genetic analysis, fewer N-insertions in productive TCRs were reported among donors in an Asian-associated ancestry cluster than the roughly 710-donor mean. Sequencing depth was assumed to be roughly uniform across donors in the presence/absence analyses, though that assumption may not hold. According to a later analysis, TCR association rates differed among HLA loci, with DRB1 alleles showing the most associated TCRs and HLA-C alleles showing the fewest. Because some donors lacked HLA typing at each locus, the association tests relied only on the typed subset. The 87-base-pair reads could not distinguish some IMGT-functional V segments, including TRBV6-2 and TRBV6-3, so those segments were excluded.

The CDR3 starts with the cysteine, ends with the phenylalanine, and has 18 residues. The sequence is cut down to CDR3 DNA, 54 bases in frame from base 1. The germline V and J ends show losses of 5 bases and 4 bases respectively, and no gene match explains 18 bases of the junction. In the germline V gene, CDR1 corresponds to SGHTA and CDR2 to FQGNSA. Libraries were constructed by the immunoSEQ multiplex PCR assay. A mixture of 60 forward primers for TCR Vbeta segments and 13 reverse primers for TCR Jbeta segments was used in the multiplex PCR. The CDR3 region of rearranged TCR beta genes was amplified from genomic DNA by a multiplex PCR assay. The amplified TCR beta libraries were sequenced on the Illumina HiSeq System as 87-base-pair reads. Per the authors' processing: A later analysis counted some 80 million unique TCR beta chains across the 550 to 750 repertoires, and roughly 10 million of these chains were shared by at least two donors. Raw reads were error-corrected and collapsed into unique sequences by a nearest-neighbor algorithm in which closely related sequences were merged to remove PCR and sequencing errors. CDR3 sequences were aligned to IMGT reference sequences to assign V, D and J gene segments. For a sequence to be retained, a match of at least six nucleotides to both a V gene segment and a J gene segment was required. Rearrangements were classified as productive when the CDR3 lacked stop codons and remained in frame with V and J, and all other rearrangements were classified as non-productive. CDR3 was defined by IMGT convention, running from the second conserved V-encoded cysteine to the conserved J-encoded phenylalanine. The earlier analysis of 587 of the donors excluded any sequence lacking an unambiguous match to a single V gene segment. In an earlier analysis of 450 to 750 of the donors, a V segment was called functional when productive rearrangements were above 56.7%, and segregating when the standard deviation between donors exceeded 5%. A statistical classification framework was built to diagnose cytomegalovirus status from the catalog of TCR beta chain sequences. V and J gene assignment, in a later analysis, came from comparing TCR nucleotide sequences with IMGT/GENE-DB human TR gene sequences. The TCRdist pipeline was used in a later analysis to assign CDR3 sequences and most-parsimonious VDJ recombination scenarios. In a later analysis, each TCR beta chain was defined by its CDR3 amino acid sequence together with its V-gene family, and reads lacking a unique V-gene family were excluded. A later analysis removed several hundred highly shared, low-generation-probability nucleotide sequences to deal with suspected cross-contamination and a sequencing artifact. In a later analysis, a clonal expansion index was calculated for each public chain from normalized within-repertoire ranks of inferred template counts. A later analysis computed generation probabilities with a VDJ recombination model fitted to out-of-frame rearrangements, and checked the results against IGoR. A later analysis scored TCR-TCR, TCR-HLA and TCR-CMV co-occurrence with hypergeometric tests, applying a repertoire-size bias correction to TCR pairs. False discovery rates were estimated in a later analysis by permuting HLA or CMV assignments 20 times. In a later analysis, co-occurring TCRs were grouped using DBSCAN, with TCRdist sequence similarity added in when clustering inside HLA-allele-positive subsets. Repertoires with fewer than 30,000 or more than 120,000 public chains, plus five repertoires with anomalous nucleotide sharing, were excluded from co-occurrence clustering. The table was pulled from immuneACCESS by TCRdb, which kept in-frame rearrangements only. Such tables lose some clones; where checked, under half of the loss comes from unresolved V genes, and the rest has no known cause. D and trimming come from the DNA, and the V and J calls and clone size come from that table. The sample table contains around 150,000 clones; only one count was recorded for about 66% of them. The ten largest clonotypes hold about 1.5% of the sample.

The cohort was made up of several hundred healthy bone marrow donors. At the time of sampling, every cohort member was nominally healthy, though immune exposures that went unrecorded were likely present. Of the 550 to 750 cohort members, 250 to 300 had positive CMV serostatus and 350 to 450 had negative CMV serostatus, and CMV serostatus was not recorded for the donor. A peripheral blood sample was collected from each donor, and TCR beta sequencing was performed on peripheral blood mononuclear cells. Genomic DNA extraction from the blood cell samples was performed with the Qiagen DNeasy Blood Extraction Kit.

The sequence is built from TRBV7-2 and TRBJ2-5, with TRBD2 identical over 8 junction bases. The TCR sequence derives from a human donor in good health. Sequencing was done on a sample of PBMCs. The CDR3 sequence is CASSQSTAGARRGETQYF. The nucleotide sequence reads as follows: TGTGCCAGCAGCCAATCTACAGCGGGAGCGCGCCGAGGAGAGACCCAGTACTTC. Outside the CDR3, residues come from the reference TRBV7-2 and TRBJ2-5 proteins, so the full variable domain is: GAGVSQSPSNKVTEKGKDVELRCDPISGHTALYWYRQSLGQGLEFLIYFQGNSAPDKSGLPSDRFSAERTGGSVSTLTIQRTQQEDSAVYLCASSQSTAGARRGETQYFGPGTRLLVL.